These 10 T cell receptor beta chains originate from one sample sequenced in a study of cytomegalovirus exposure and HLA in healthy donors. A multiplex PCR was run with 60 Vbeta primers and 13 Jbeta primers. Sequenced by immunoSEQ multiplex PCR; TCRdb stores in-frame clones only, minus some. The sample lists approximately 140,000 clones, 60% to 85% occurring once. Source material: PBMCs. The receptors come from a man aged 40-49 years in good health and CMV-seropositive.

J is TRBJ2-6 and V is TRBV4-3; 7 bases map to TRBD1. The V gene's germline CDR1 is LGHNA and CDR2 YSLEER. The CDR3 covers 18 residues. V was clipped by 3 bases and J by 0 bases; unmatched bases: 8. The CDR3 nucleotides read TGCGCCAGCAGCCATAAAGGGACAGCGAACTCTGGGGCCAACGTCCTGACTTTC. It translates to CASSHKGTANSGANVLTF.

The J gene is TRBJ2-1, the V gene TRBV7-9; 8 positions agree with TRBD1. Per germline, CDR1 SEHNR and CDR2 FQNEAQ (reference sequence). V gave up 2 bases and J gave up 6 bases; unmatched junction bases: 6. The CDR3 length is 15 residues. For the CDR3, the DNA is TGTGCCAGCAGCTTACGTCAGGGGGCCCCCAATGAGCAGTTCTTC. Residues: CASSLRQGAPNEQFF.

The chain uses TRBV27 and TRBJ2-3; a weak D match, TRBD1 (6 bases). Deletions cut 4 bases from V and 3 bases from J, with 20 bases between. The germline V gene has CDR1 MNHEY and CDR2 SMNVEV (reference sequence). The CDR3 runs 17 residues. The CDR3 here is CASSSGRGRLATDTQYF. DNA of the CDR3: TGTGCCAGCAGTTCTGGCAGGGGTCGGCTTGCGACAGATACGCAGTATTTT.

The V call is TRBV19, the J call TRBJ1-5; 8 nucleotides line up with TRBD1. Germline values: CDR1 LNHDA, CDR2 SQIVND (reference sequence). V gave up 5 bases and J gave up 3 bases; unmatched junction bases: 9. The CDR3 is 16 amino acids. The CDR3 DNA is TGTGCCAGTAGTCCAGGACAGGGAACAATCAATCAGCCCCAGCATTTT. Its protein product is CASSPGQGTINQPQHF. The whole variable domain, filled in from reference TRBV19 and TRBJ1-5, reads DGGITQSPKYLFRKEGQNVTLSCEQNLNHDAMYWYRQDPGQGLRLIYYSQIVNDFQKGDIAEGYSVSREKKESFPLTVTSAQKNPTAFYLCASSPGQGTINQPQHFGDGTRLSIL.

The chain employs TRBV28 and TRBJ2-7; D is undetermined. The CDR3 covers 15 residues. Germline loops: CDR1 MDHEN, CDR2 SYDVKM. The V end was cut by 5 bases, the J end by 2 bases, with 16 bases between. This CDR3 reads CASSPSGTLTYEQYF. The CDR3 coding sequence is TGTGCCAGCAGTCCCTCGGGTACGTTAACCTACGAGCAGTACTTC.

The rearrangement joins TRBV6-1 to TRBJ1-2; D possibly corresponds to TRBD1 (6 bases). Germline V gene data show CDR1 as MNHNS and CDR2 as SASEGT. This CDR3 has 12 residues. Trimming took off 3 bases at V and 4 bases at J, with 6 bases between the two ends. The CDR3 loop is CASSDRGYGYTF. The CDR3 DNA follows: TGTGCCAGCAGTGACAGGGGCTATGGCTACACCTTC.

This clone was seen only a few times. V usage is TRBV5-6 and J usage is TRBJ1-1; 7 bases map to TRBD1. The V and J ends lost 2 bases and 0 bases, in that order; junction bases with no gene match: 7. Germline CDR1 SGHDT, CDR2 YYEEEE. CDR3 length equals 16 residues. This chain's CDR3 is CASSFRGANMNTEAFF. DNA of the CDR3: TGTGCCAGCAGCTTCAGGGGGGCTAATATGAACACTGAAGCTTTCTTT.

For the CDR3, the DNA is TGTGCCAGCAGTGATTCGGGACTGGCTAATGAAAAACTGTTTTTT. Its translation: CASSDSGLANEKLFF. The chain uses TRBV25-1 and TRBJ1-4; D might be TRBD1 (5 bases). CDR1 is MGHDK, CDR2 SYGVNS, per germline. The CDR3 extends over 15 amino acids. The ends were cut back, 3 bases at V and 3 bases at J, with 11 bases in the middle.

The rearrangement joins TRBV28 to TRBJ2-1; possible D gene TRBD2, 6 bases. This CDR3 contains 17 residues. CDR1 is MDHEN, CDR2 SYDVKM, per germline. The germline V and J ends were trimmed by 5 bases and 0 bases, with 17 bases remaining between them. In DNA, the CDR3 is TGTGCCAGCAGTGGGGGTCTTGCGGGGTCCTCCTACAATGAGCAGTTCTTC. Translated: CASSGGLAGSSYNEQFF.

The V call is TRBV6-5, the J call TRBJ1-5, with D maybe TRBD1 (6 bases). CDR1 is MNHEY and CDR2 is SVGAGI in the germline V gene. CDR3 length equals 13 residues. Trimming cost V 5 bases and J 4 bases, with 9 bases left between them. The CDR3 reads CASSSGQNQPQHF. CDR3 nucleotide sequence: TGTGCCAGCAGTAGCGGACAGAATCAGCCCCAGCATTTT.